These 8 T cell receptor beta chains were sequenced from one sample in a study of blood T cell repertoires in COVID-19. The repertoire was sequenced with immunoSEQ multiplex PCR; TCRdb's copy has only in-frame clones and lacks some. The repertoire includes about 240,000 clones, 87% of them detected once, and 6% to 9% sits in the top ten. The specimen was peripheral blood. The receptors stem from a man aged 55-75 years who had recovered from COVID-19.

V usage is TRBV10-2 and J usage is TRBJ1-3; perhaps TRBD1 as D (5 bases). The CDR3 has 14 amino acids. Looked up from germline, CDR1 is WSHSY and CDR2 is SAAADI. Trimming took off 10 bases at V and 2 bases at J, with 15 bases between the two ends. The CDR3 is CATQRVRAGNTIYF. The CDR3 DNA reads TGCGCCACCCAAAGGGTCAGGGCTGGAAACACCATATATTTT.

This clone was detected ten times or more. The CDR3 reads CAWTQRGQGAVLTF. CDR3 coding DNA: TGTGCCTGGACTCAAAGGGGCCAGGGGGCCGTCCTGACTTTC. This sequence joins TRBV30 and TRBJ2-6, with TRBD1 matching 8 bases. There are 14 residues in the CDR3. Germline V CDR1 and CDR2: GTSNPN, SVGIG (reference sequence). The J segment lost 12 bases and the V segment lost 4 bases, leaving 11 bases of the junction unmatched.

For the CDR3, the DNA is TGTGCCAGCAGTGGGCAGAACACCGGGGAGCTGTTTTTT. It codes for CASSGQNTGELFF. The chain has TRBV28 and TRBJ2-2; D uncertain. CDR1 and CDR2 from the germline V gene are MDHEN and SYDVKM. The CDR3 is made up of 13 amino acids. The V gene lost 5 bases and the J gene lost 1 base, with 5 bases spanning the gap.

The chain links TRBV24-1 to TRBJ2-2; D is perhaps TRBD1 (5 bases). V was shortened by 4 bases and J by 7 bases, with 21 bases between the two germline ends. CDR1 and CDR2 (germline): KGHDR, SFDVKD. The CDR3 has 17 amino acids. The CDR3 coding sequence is TGTGCCACCAGTGACCCGAGTGTCCAGGGATCTATCGGGGAGCTGTTTTTT. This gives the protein CATSDPSVQGSIGELFF.

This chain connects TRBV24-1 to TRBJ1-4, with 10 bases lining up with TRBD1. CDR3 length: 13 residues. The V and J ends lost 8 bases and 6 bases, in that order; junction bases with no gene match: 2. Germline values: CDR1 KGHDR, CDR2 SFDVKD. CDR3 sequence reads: CATIDRGHEKLFF. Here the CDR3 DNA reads TGTGCCACCATAGACAGGGGGCATGAAAAACTGTTTTTT.

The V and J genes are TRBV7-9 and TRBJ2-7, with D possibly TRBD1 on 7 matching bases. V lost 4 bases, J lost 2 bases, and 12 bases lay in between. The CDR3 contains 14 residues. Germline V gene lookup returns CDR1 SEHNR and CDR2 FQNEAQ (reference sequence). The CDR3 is CASSSGGLTYEQYF. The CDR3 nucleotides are TGTGCCAGCAGCTCAGGGGGGCTCACCTACGAGCAGTACTTC.

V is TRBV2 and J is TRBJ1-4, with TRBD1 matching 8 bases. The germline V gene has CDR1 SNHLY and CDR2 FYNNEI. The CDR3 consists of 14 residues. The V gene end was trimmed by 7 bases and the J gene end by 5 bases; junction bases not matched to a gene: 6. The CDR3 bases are TGTGCCAGCATTTTACAGGGGGGCAATGAAAAACTGTTTTTT. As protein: CASILQGGNEKLFF.

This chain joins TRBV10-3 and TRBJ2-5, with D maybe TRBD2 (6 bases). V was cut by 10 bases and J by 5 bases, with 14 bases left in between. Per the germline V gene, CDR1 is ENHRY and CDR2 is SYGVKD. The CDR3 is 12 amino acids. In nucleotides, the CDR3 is TGTGCCACACTCGGGGGTCAGGAGACCCAGTACTTC. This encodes CATLGGQETQYF.